This is a list of T cell receptor beta chains from one sample in a study of T-cell reconstitution after alpha-beta-depleted transplantation in children. MiXCR was run by TCRdb on the PCR reads, yielding one entry per CDR3 protein. The data hold just under 350,000 distinct CDR3 sequences, with about a sixth observed a single time. The specimen was PBMCs, mostly from graft donor cells, collected 360 days after TCRalphabeta/CD19-depleted stem cell transplant. The receptors were sampled from a male patient aged 2-9 years who had a stem cell transplant for acute lymphoblastic leukemia, so the T cells may come from the graft donor. Each CDR3 is given with its conserved first and last residue. D genes are given only for firm matches. Rows give clone size only sometimes, using once, few, many, or a class for an expanded clone.

D	size	J	V	CDR3	DNA
-	-	TRBJ2-7	TRBV4-3	CASSQGLGVENEQYF	TGCGCCAGCAGCCAAGGGCTAGGGGTGGAAAACGAGCAGTACTTC
TRBD1	many	TRBJ2-1	TRBV7-9	CASSLRWAGGLNEQFF	TGTGCCAGCAGCTTACGGTGGGCAGGGGGATTAAATGAGCAGTTCTTC
-	-	TRBJ2-7	TRBV2	CASSGAIPYEQYF	TGTGCCAGCAGTGGCGCGATACCCTACGAGCAGTACTTC
TRBD2	many	TRBJ2-1	TRBV3-1	CASSQEYLIRAGAIEQFF	TGTGCCAGCAGCCAAGAGTATTTGATTAGAGCGGGAGCTATTGAGCAGTTCTTC
TRBD2	-	TRBJ2-5	TRBV12-3/TRBV12-4	CASSWAGGEETQYF	TGTGCCAGCAGTTGGGCGGGAGGAGAAGAGACCCAGTACTTC
-	-	TRBJ2-3	TRBV5-1	CASSGELLADTQYF	TGCGCCAGCAGCGGGGAGTTACTCGCAGATACGCAGTATTTT
-	many	TRBJ2-2	TRBV10-2	CASWDSSNTGELFF	TGCGCCAGCTGGGACTCTTCGAACACCGGGGAGCTGTTTTTT
-	-	TRBJ2-5	TRBV12-3/TRBV12-4	CASSLRWLTESETQYF	TGTGCCAGCAGTTTACGGTGGCTTACAGAGTCAGAGACCCAGTACTTC
-	few	TRBJ2-3	TRBV5-1	CASSGAYYTQYF	TGCGCCAGCAGCGGCGCTTATTATACGCAGTATTTT
TRBD1	few	TRBJ2-2	TRBV4-3	CASSHLGTGNTGELFF	TGCGCCAGCAGCCACTTAGGGACAGGGAACACCGGGGAGCTGTTTTTT
-	few	TRBJ1-1	TRBV5-1	CASSPHRGYPEAFF	TGCGCCAGCAGTCCACACAGAGGGTATCCTGAAGCTTTCTTT
TRBD1	many	TRBJ1-2	TRBV7-3	CASSSYNGRQGISYGYTF	TGTGCCAGCAGCTCTTATAATGGCCGACAGGGTATTTCTTATGGCTACACCTTC
-	-	TRBJ2-7	TRBV28	CASSSRTVLHEQYF	TGTGCCAGCAGTTCCCGGACAGTACTCCACGAGCAGTACTTC
TRBD2	many	TRBJ2-1	TRBV12-3/TRBV12-4	CASSFIAGGGNEQFF	TGTGCCAGCAGTTTCATAGCGGGAGGGGGCAATGAGCAGTTCTTC
TRBD2	-	TRBJ2-1	TRBV5-6	CASSLGQGSSGRRSEQFF	TGTGCCAGCAGCTTGGGGCAGGGGAGCAGCGGGAGGAGAAGTGAGCAGTTCTTC
-	many	TRBJ2-5	TRBV29-1	CSAQDLEETQYF	TGCAGCGCCCAGGACTTGGAGGAGACCCAGTACTTC
-	few	TRBJ2-3	TRBV6-2/TRBV6-3	CASRDPRVGQYF	TGTGCCAGCAGAGATCCACGGGTAGGACAGTATTTT
-	many	TRBJ2-4	TRBV12-3/TRBV12-4	CASTQGGIQYF	TGTGCCAGCACACAGGGCGGCATTCAGTACTTC
-	few	TRBJ1-4	TRBV6-5	CASSYLGINEKLFF	TGTGCCAGCAGTTACCTCGGGATTAATGAAAAACTGTTTTTT
-	-	TRBJ2-5	TRBV5-1	CASSLDWLETQYF	TGCGCCAGCAGCTTGGATTGGTTAGAGACCCAGTACTTC
TRBD2	few	TRBJ2-1	TRBV4-2	CASSQEVAGYNEQFF	TGTGCCAGCAGCCAAGAGGTAGCGGGATACAATGAGCAGTTCTTC
-	many	TRBJ2-1	TRBV5-1	CASSSGVTGGSYNEQFF	TGCGCCAGCAGCTCAGGGGTTACGGGGGGCTCCTACAATGAGCAGTTCTTC
-	many	TRBJ2-7	TRBV7-8	CASSSTGEQYF	TGTGCCAGCAGCTCAACCGGAGAGCAGTACTTC
TRBD1	many	TRBJ2-1	TRBV12-3/TRBV12-4	CASSLMGTATHNEQFF	TGTGCCAGCAGTTTAATGGGGACAGCCACTCACAATGAGCAGTTCTTC
-	few	TRBJ2-3	TRBV10-3	CAISEALGAADTQYF	TGTGCCATCAGTGAAGCGTTGGGAGCAGCAGATACGCAGTATTTT
TRBD1	-	TRBJ2-4	TRBV6-2/TRBV6-3	CASSYSGAGGWAKNIQYF	TGTGCCAGCAGTTACTCAGGCGCAGGGGGCTGGGCCAAAAACATTCAGTACTTC
-	many	TRBJ1-2	TRBV29-1	CSVEGAYGYTF	TGCAGCGTTGAAGGGGCTTATGGCTACACCTTC
TRBD2	few	TRBJ2-1	TRBV15	CATSRGRLADWWLYNEQFF	TGTGCCACCAGCAGAGGCCGACTAGCGGATTGGTGGCTGTACAATGAGCAGTTCTTC
-	few	TRBJ1-4	TRBV5-6	CASSLGGPGEKLFF	TGTGCCAGCAGCTTAGGGGGGCCTGGTGAAAAACTGTTTTTT
TRBD2	-	TRBJ2-7	TRBV10-3	CAISPGTSGLNSSYEQYF	TGTGCCATCAGTCCCGGGACTAGCGGGCTCAATTCCTCCTACGAGCAGTACTTC
TRBD2	many	TRBJ2-2	TRBV7-9	CASSLVAGAVTGELFF	TGTGCCAGCAGCTTAGTAGCGGGAGCCGTCACCGGGGAGCTGTTTTTT
TRBD2	-	TRBJ2-7	TRBV29-1	CSVASGRAYEQYF	TGCAGCGTTGCTAGCGGGAGGGCCTACGAGCAGTACTTC
TRBD1	few	TRBJ2-1	TRBV4-3	CASSPGTGYGDEQFF	TGCGCCAGCAGCCCCGGGACAGGCTATGGAGATGAGCAGTTCTTC